A selection of T cell receptor beta chains follows, all from one sample in a study of cytomegalovirus exposure and HLA in healthy donors. The table came from immunoSEQ multiplex PCR; TCRdb's copy has only in-frame clones and leaves some out. The repertoire holds roughly 89,000 clones, over 55% seen once, with roughly 21% in the top ten. Specimen: PBMCs. These receptors were obtained from a woman aged 50 to 60 in good health and CMV-seropositive. CDR3s include the opening cysteine and the closing phenylalanine or tryptophan. D genes are given only for firm matches. Rows give clone size only sometimes, using once, few, many, or a class for an expanded clone.

few,TRBV10-3,TRBJ2-7,-,CAISETDGNYEQYF,TGTGCCATCAGTGAGACAGACGGGAACTACGAGCAGTACTTC
once,TRBV7-9,TRBJ1-5,-,CASSLEGGGNQPQHF,TGTGCCAGCAGCTTAGAGGGAGGGGGCAATCAGCCCCAGCATTTT
few,TRBV7-2,TRBJ2-3,-,CASSLGVQRSTDTQYF,TGTGCCAGCAGCTTAGGGGTGCAGCGGAGCACAGATACGCAGTATTTT
-,TRBV27,TRBJ2-3,-,CASSLRGYTDTQYF,TGTGCCAGCAGTTTAAGGGGGTACACAGATACGCAGTATTTT
-,TRBV7-2,TRBJ1-1,-,CASSLVRGTEAFF,TGTGCCAGCAGCTTAGTACGGGGAACTGAAGCTTTCTTT
-,TRBV6-5,TRBJ2-3,-,CASSAGVTFTDTQYF,TGTGCCAGCAGTGCAGGGGTCACTTTCACAGATACGCAGTATTTT
-,TRBV6-5,TRBJ1-6,-,CASSYSISGDSPLHF,TGTGCCAGCAGTTACTCGATCTCGGGGGATTCACCCCTCCACTTT
-,TRBV30,TRBJ2-3,TRBD2,CAWRGTSGGLTDTQYF,TGTGCCTGGAGGGGGACTAGCGGGGGCCTCACAGATACGCAGTATTTT
-,TRBV5-5,TRBJ2-7,TRBD1,CASSLEGYRGYEQYF,TGTGCCAGCAGCTTGGAAGGCTACAGGGGTTACGAGCAGTACTTC
-,TRBV28,TRBJ1-2,TRBD1,CASSELGTGASNYGYTF,TGTGCCAGCAGCGAGTTGGGGACAGGGGCCAGTAACTATGGCTACACCTTC
once,TRBV11-1,TRBJ2-1,TRBD2,CASSLWTSGGAFSLEQFF,TGTGCCAGCAGCTTGTGGACTAGCGGGGGGGCATTTTCCCTAGAGCAGTTCTTC
-,TRBV9,TRBJ1-1,-,CASSPRQEMNTEAFF,TGTGCCAGCAGCCCCCGACAGGAGATGAACACTGAAGCTTTCTTT
-,TRBV30,TRBJ1-2,-,CAWSGGLGYGYTF,TGTGCCTGGAGTGGGGGGCTGGGCTATGGCTACACCTTC
few,TRBV7-8,TRBJ2-6,-,CASSSRGTSSGANVLTF,TGTGCCAGCAGCTCCCGGGGGACTTCCTCGGGGGCCAACGTCCTGACTTTC
-,TRBV11-2,TRBJ1-2,-,CASSLEGGYGYTF,TGTGCCAGCAGCCTAGAGGGGGGCTATGGCTACACCTTC
few,TRBV7-8,TRBJ1-5,-,CASSFARVQSLSPSQPQHF,TGTGCCAGCAGCTTCGCTCGGGTCCAGTCACTATCCCCTTCTCAGCCCCAGCATTTT
-,TRBV2,TRBJ1-4,-,CASNQKAAYEKLFF,TGTGCCAGCAACCAGAAAGCGGCATACGAAAAACTGTTTTTT
-,TRBV6-5,TRBJ1-2,-,CASSYGSMGLYGYTF,TGTGCCAGCAGTTACGGGAGTATGGGACTTTATGGCTACACCTTC
-,TRBV7-3,TRBJ2-3,TRBD2,CASSPGTSGAPDTQYF,TGTGCCAGCAGCCCGGGGACTAGCGGGGCCCCAGATACGCAGTATTTT
-,TRBV7-8,TRBJ1-4,-,CASSSLQGITNEKLFF,TGTGCCAGCAGCTCGTTACAGGGTATAACTAATGAAAAACTGTTTTTT
-,TRBV6-6,TRBJ2-7,-,CASSYWRGGNDEQYF,TGTGCCAGCAGTTACTGGAGAGGAGGGAACGACGAGCAGTACTTC
few,TRBV5-6,TRBJ2-5,TRBD1,CASSLFPGTDQETQYF,TGTGCCAGCAGCTTATTTCCCGGGACAGATCAAGAGACCCAGTACTTC
-,TRBV5-6,TRBJ1-2,TRBD1,CASSLERGQGYTF,TGTGCCAGCAGTTTGGAGAGGGGGCAAGGCTACACCTTC
-,TRBV6-1,TRBJ1-3,TRBD1,CASSEETGGYVNTIYF,TGTGCCAGCAGTGAAGAGACAGGGGGCTATGTAAACACCATATATTTT
-,TRBV6-5,TRBJ2-7,TRBD2,CASSYASGGHSYEQYF,TGTGCCAGCAGTTACGCCAGCGGGGGCCACTCCTACGAGCAGTACTTC
-,TRBV2,TRBJ2-3,TRBD2,CASRRTSTRDTQYF,TGTGCCAGCAGGAGGACTAGTACGAGAGATACGCAGTATTTT
-,TRBV27,TRBJ1-6,-,CASRRDWGSPLHF,TGTGCCAGCAGAAGGGACTGGGGTTCACCCCTCCACTTT
-,TRBV5-1,TRBJ1-1,TRBD1,CASSLAVGGGTEAFF,TGCGCCAGCAGCTTGGCCGTAGGGGGCGGCACTGAAGCTTTCTTT
-,TRBV6-1,TRBJ2-7,TRBD1,CASRLTGFPYEQYF,TGTGCCAGCAGATTGACAGGGTTCCCCTACGAGCAGTACTTC
-,TRBV11-2,TRBJ1-4,-,CASSPSGNEKLFF,TGTGCCAGCAGCCCTTCGGGTAATGAAAAACTGTTTTTT
-,TRBV6-5,TRBJ1-1,-,CASSYSTMNTEAFF,TGTGCCAGCAGTTACTCGACTATGAACACTGAAGCTTTCTTT
-,TRBV28,TRBJ2-5,-,CASSLYREKTQYF,TGTGCCAGCAGTTTATACAGGGAAAAGACCCAGTACTTC